One TCR beta chain is described in this entry. Its antigen is currently unknown. Being one base from a much bigger clone, this may be a read error. This sample was taken from a study of blood T cells in healthy people across ages. Findings and caveats of the study: It was found that TCR beta diversity correlated strongly with the percentage of naive T cells.

The CDR3 has 16 residues. The germline V gene encodes CDR1 SQVTM and CDR2 ANQGSEA. Sample-barcoded 5' priming and a J-beta primer mix drove a second PCR of 7 to 11 cycles. Using its own MiXCR run on the 5' RACE reads, TCRdb lists one record per CDR3 protein. The table has about 840,000 distinct CDR3 sequences, about 27% seen once. The same specimen was also included in a second study, on T cells of mothers and their children. As that report states: The study sampled three healthy Caucasian mothers and their six children. A second PCR was performed with the M1S primer. This primer added sample barcodes and 2-4 random nucleotides. Sequencing got over 8.5 million TCR beta CDR3 reads from each mother and some 3 million from each child.

The J gene is TRBJ2-1, the V gene TRBV29-1; 10 bases are a match to TRBD1. This TCR derives from a woman aged 40-49 years in good health. The sample comprised blood. The CDR3, as DNA: TGCAGCATTGAAAGACAACGGGACAGGGGAAACAATGAGCAGTTCTTC. Amino acid sequence: CSIERQRDRGNNEQFF.